The clone carrying this T cell receptor beta chain has more than one count but fewer than ten. Its antigen is unidentified. TCRdb re-called the RT-PCR reads through MiXCR, storing one row per CDR3 protein. Altogether hundreds of thousands of distinct CDR3 sequences are present, about 25% being singletons, with the ten largest covering under 2.5%. The data belong to a study of response to subunit inactivated influenza vaccine. Study conclusions and caveats: A suggestion made by the authors is that each seasonal influenza vaccination recruits few new T cells.

The CDR3 covers 12 residues. Germline trimming cut 6 bases from V and 13 bases from J; bases unmatched to any gene: 8. The sequences come from CD4+ T cells sorted from PBMCs, collected 5 days after vaccination. The chain is built from TRBV12-3 or TRBV12-4 and TRBJ2-1, with 8 positions matching TRBD2. This receptor was identified in a man aged 45-65 years who received an inactivated influenza vaccine. The CDR3 DNA follows: TGTGCCAGCAGCCAAATGGCGGGGGGACAGTTCTTC. Encoded protein: CASSQMAGGQFF.